A selection of T cell receptor beta chains follows, all from one sample in a study of cytomegalovirus exposure and HLA in healthy donors. Sequencing was performed with immunoSEQ multiplex PCR; in TCRdb, only in-frame clones are kept and a portion is missing. The table lists 50,000 to 65,000 clones, roughly 80% of them singletons. Sequenced input: PBMCs. The receptors derive from a woman between 35 and 50 years old in good health and CMV-seropositive. Both conserved end residues are part of each CDR3. Each record gives: V gene, CDR3 length, J gene, D gene, clone size, CDR3 protein, CDR3 DNA. A D gene is named only where the DNA matches it firmly. Clone size, where shown, is once, few, many, or a class for clones that have expanded.

TRBV7-2,15,TRBJ1-5,NA,few,CASSLAGGGHQPQHF,TGTGCCAGCAGCTTAGCGGGGGGGGGCCATCAGCCCCAGCATTTT
TRBV30,15,TRBJ1-5,NA,NA,CAWSVLGRGNQPQHF,TGTGCCTGGAGTGTACTGGGGAGGGGCAATCAGCCCCAGCATTTT
TRBV18,13,TRBJ1-2,NA,NA,CASSYRDGYGYTF,TGTGCCAGCTCTTACAGGGACGGCTATGGCTACACCTTC
TRBV7-8,12,TRBJ2-3,NA,NA,CASTPFADTQYF,TGTGCCAGCACCCCGTTTGCAGATACGCAGTATTTT
TRBV5-4,15,TRBJ1-2,TRBD1,few,CASSLPGQGFDGYTF,TGTGCCAGCAGCCTACCGGGACAGGGGTTTGATGGCTACACCTTC
TRBV6-1,14,TRBJ2-1,NA,NA,CASKGGLTSNEQFF,TGTGCCAGCAAAGGAGGCCTAACCAGCAATGAGCAGTTCTTC
TRBV29-1,14,TRBJ1-1,NA,NA,CSVLYQGMNTEAFF,TGCAGCGTTTTATACCAGGGGATGAACACTGAAGCTTTCTTT
TRBV9,16,TRBJ1-2,NA,NA,CASSGGGGGREDGYTF,TGTGCCAGCAGCGGGGGGGGCGGGGGCAGGGAGGATGGCTACACCTTC
TRBV2,14,TRBJ1-2,TRBD1,NA,CASSQYRGQDGYTF,TGTGCCAGCAGTCAATACAGGGGGCAGGATGGCTACACCTTC
TRBV6-4,18,TRBJ2-3,TRBD1,NA,CASSEHSPGTGYADTQYF,TGTGCCAGCAGTGAACACAGCCCCGGGACAGGGTATGCAGATACGCAGTATTTT
TRBV7-2,12,TRBJ1-2,NA,NA,CASSSQGYGYTF,TGTGCCAGCAGCTCGCAGGGTTATGGCTACACCTTC
TRBV28,14,TRBJ1-4,NA,once,CASSPGDANEKLFF,TGTGCCAGCAGTCCAGGGGATGCTAATGAAAAACTGTTTTTT
TRBV5-4,12,TRBJ1-1,NA,medium-sized,CASRWGDGDAFF,TGTGCCAGCAGATGGGGGGATGGGGACGCTTTCTTT
TRBV30,13,TRBJ1-1,NA,NA,CAWSPGFVLRAFF,TGTGCCTGGAGTCCAGGTTTCGTTCTGCGAGCTTTCTTT
TRBV5-6,13,TRBJ2-7,NA,NA,CASSWRSRAEQYF,TGTGCCAGCAGCTGGCGATCCAGGGCCGAGCAGTACTTC
TRBV4-3,16,TRBJ2-1,TRBD1,NA,CASSQGTGGSYNEQFF,TGCGCCAGCAGCCAAGGGACAGGGGGCTCCTACAATGAGCAGTTCTTC
TRBV28,18,TRBJ1-5,NA,NA,CASSSGGRVRDSNQPQHF,TGTGCCAGCAGTTCCGGAGGGAGGGTGAGGGATAGCAATCAGCCCCAGCATTTT
TRBV5-1,14,TRBJ1-1,TRBD1,NA,CASSSQGVGTEAFF,TGCGCCAGCAGCTCACAGGGGGTGGGCACTGAAGCTTTCTTT
TRBV2,12,TRBJ2-1,NA,NA,CASSEADNEQFF,TGTGCCAGCAGTGAAGCCGACAATGAGCAGTTCTTC
TRBV6-1,12,TRBJ1-5,NA,NA,CASGRDSGPQHF,TGTGCCAGTGGACGGGATTCGGGCCCCCAGCATTTT
TRBV7-2,15,TRBJ2-7,NA,NA,CASSLSPEAFYEQYF,TGTGCCAGCAGCTTATCCCCGGAGGCCTTCTACGAGCAGTACTTC
TRBV5-4,15,TRBJ2-2,NA,NA,CASSFSGMNTGELFF,TGTGCCAGCAGCTTTAGCGGAATGAACACCGGGGAGCTGTTTTTT
TRBV6-1,15,TRBJ2-1,TRBD2,NA,CASSASGGSYNEQFF,TGTGCCAGCAGTGCTAGCGGGGGATCTTACAATGAGCAGTTCTTC
TRBV7-2,17,TRBJ2-7,NA,few,CASSLGVRGTAAYEQYF,TGTGCCAGCAGCTTAGGCGTGAGGGGGACGGCCGCCTACGAGCAGTACTTC
TRBV7-8,16,TRBJ2-5,NA,NA,CASSLGPTPGQETQYF,TGTGCCAGCAGCTTAGGACCGACGCCAGGCCAAGAGACCCAGTACTTC
TRBV5-1,19,TRBJ2-6,TRBD1,NA,CASSLLPGQPFSGANVLTF,TGCGCCAGCAGCTTACTACCGGGACAGCCCTTCTCTGGGGCCAACGTCCTGACTTTC
TRBV19,12,TRBJ2-1,NA,NA,CASSPQGGEQFF,TGTGCCAGTAGTCCCCAGGGAGGAGAGCAGTTCTTC